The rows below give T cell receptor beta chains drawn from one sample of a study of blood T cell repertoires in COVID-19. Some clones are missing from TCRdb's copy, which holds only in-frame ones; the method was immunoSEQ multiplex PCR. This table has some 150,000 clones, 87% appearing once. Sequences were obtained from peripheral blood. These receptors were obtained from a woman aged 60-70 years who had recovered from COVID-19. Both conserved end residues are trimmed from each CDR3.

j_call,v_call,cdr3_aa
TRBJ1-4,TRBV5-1,ASSLQGSTEKLF
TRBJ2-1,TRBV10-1,ASSELESGGFYNEQF
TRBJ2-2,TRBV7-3,ASSFFGGLASNTGELF
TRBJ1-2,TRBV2,ASRSTGGGYT
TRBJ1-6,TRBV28,ASTTGGGSFNSPLH
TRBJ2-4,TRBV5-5,ASSLNTGVNIQY
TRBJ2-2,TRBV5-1,ASSLRTGVNTGELF
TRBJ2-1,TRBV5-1,ASSLQRARYEQF
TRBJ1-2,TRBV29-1,SVEANRDRGTGYT
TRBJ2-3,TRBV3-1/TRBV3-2,ASSQERGTDTQY
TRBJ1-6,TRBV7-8,ASSSSGQGSSPLH
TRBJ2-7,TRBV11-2,ASSFTDSEQY
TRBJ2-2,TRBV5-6,ASSLDRSTGELF
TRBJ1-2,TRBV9,ASSPSPGEPNYGYT
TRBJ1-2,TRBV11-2,ASSPSPRGPRGYGYT
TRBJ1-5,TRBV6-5,ASRGPQRVNQPQH
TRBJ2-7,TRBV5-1,ASSLAGGTYEQY
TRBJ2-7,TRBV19,ASSNPLGASGYEQY
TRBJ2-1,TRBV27,ASSPQQGTSFYEQF
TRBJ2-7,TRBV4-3,ASSQELAGGYEQY
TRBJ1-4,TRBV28,ASSSQGLGEEKLF
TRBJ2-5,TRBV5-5,ASSLFGGETQY
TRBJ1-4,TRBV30,ASLKRLGTGRGEKLF
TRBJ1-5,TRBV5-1,ASSPTGIGNQPQH
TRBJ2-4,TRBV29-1,SVAIAKNIQY
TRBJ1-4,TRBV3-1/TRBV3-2,ASSDTGQGNEKLF
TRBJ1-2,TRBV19,ATGLDYGYT
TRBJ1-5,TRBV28,ASSYRVPGNQPQH
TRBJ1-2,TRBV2,ASSQQGSGYGYT
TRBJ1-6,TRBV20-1,SAQGTPLH
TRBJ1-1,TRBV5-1,ASSWQGHRNTEAF
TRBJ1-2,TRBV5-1,ASKEGPTDYGYT
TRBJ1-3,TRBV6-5,ASRDRGQGNTIY
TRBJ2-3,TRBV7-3,ASSFLGGRGTDTQY
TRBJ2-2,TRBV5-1,ASSTRPGGRSGELF
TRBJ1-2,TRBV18,ASSPEGEVRYGYT
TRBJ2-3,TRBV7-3,ASSIRGSTDTQY